This TCR beta chain was found in a study of CD8 T cells in Susac syndrome (dated by TCRdb to about 2019). At the level of the whole study: Among the Susac syndrome patients who were sequenced, clinically active disease was present in six and clinical remission was observed in roughly eight. Susac syndrome patients were therapy-naive, on corticosteroids (some also receiving IVIg), or on IVIg alone at blood withdrawal. The study used repertoire sequencing to test whether antigen drove CD8+ T cell activation and differentiation in Susac syndrome.

Details on this clonotype: The antigen it recognizes is unknown. The sample holds no much larger clone one base away, and base qualities are not on file.

Study-level results and caveats: The study acknowledged that relatively few individuals were included in the TCR sequencing and HLA analysis. No clonal expansion was detected in the CD4+ T cell repertoire of Susac syndrome patients.

CDR1 DFQATT and CDR2 SNEGSKA were looked up in the germline V gene (reference sequence). Inclusive of the bounding cysteine and phenylalanine, the CDR3 is 11 residues long. Only CDR3 DNA is held: 33 bases, read in frame from base 1. V sheds 0 bases and J sheds 16 bases, leaving 13 bases between their ends. RNA was extracted using the RNeasy kit, and roughly 0.5 to 1 microgram was reverse transcribed with random hexamers. The immunoSEQ multiplex PCR assay, covering 54 Vbeta and 13 Jbeta segments, was used to amplify TCR beta CDR3 regions. PCR amplification bias was corrected by using a synthetic template baseline for primer optimization and computational correction. In the authors' own workflow: Only productive sequences were kept, with reads annotated to V, D and J genes according to IMGT and analyzed in immunoSEQ Analyzer. Clonality was computed as one minus Shannon entropy normalized by log2 of the number of productive unique sequences. For each patient and control, public and private clones were evaluated among the 100 most prevalent clones. A clone was defined as Susac-specific if it was absent from the healthy and MS cohorts, from more than 850 published viral clones and from other ImmuneACCESS disease sequences. Using fastp trimming at Q25 and MiXCR clonotype assembly, TCRdb reanalyzed the public sequencing data and kept in-frame beta chains. Each entry is one CDR3 protein sequence, shown with its most common DNA and genes. The V and J calls follow TCRdb's processing rather than the paper's. A total of roughly 200,000 distinct CDR3 sequences appear in this sample, around 94% of them only once. The biggest ten clones account for 0.085% to 0.1% of the sample.

Peripheral blood CD8+ and CD4+ T cells from healthy donors, Susac syndrome patients and multiple sclerosis patients were profiled using high-throughput TCR beta sequencing. The Susac syndrome patients fulfilled recently defined diagnostic criteria for definite or probable disease. Bulk CD8+ and CD4+ T cells were purified magnetically by negative isolation, whereas CD8+ TEMRA cells were enriched by FACS. Blood was collected in EDTA tubes and processed within 24 hours, with PBMCs isolated through density gradient centrifugation. PBMCs destined for TCR sequencing were cryopreserved in liquid nitrogen and later thawed in a 37 °C water bath. Purity of sorted or isolated CD4+, CD8+ and CD8+ TEMRA cells was at least 90%.

The sequence derives from a human donor with Susac syndrome. The chain links TRBV20-1 with TRBJ1-3; the D region possibly corresponds to TRBD1 (5 bases align). The sample comprised CD4+ T cells from PBMCs. The CDR3 corresponds to CSARDSAHRYF. Read as DNA, the sequence is TGCAGTGCTAGAGATTCCGCCCACAGGTATTTT.